This T cell receptor (beta chain) was identified in a study of vaccination and CD4 T cells after COVID-19. The germline CDR1 and CDR2 sequences are SGHVS and FNYEAQ. The CDR3 loop spans 16 amino acids. V dropped 2 bases and J dropped 7; count of bases not matched to a gene: 7. Cultured CD4+ T cell DNA was sequenced using the Oncomine TCR Beta short-read assay. TCRdb re-called the PCR reads with MiXCR, one entry per CDR3 protein. This table holds about 7,100 distinct CDR3 sequences, approximately 73% found once. This clonotype was found a few times. Its antigen is currently unknown. Indicated treatment: approximately nine-day PBMC culture with coronavirus spike peptide pools or control peptides (ViraFEST assay).

V usage is TRBV7-6 and J usage is TRBJ2-1; 11 nucleotides agree with TRBD2. Sequencing was performed on CD4+ T cells from blood, cultured in vitro. This TCR was sampled from a human donor who had recovered from COVID-19. This chain's CDR3 is CASSLFKRTSGNEQFF. The CDR3 region has the DNA TGTGCCAGCAGCTTATTTAAGAGGACTAGCGGGAATGAGCAGTTCTTC.